Listed here is a single T cell receptor beta chain. These data are taken from a study of identical twins. TCRdb independently ran MiXCR on the 5' RACE reads; one entry per CDR3 protein. This sample yields some 600,000 distinct CDR3 sequences, of which roughly 7.1% are seen a single time; 1.6% belongs to the top ten. Germline loops: CDR1 MGHRA, CDR2 YSYEKL. Trimming cost V 3 bases and J 3 bases, with 9 bases left between them. The CDR3 is 14 amino acids. These data were also filed under a second study, of yellow fever vaccine responses in identical twins.

The gene calls are TRBV4-1 and TRBJ2-1; no clear D gene. This TCR came from a woman under 30 in good health. Sequencing was done on a sample of PBMCs. CDR3 bases: TGCGCCAGCAGCCACAGCCAGAGCTACAATGAGCAGTTCTTC. Amino acid sequence: CASSHSQSYNEQFF.